The entry below describes one TCR beta chain. Antigen specificity is unknown. V trimming: 4 bases; J trimming: 3 bases; junction bases outside the gene matches: 1. Germline V gene lookup returns CDR1 MNHEY and CDR2 SVGAGI. The CDR3 sequence is 13 residues long. These data belong to a study of beta chain features in type 1 diabetes. Looking at the study overall: All samples together contributed 85 million to 120 million sorted cells for examination. Regarding the study as a whole: Type 1 diabetes patients had VDJ junctions that carried fewer insertions and more deletions. Naive, central memory and Treg TCRB repertoires appeared more alike in patients than in healthy donors. An over-representation of cells with high TCR expression could result from cDNA sequencing. Shortening that was moderate but significant affected the TCRB CDR3s of Type 1 diabetes patients in all four CD4+ subsets.

Reverse transcribing all isolated RNA meant expressed TCRB transcripts were sequenced. The protocol was immunoSEQ multiplex PCR, while the TCRdb copy is restricted to in-frame clones and leaves out a portion. The sample lists hundreds of thousands of clones; more than 12% were seen once. This chain uses TRBV6-5 with TRBJ1-1; 8 bases agree with TRBD1. Sequenced: naive CD4+ T cells from blood. This sequence was found in a man aged 18 to 30 with type 1 diabetes. CDR3 sequence reads: CASSSDRDTEAFF. The CDR3 DNA follows: TGTGCCAGCAGTTCGGACAGGGACACTGAAGCTTTCTTT.